A single sample gave rise to the 30 T cell receptor beta chains below, sequenced in a study of blood T cell repertoires in COVID-19. Sequenced by immunoSEQ multiplex PCR; TCRdb stores in-frame clones only, minus some. The table lists 80,000 or so clones, roughly 80% of them singletons. Sequencing used peripheral blood. These receptors came from a woman between 55 and 75 years old with acute or convalescent COVID-19.

The genes are TRBV7-8 and TRBJ1-5; 10 bases fit TRBD1. The V gene's germline CDR1 is SGHVS and CDR2 FQNEAQ. The CDR3 has 15 amino acids. Trimming cost V 3 bases and J 11 bases; bases outside gene matches: 10. The CDR3 reads CASSFRQGAGGSQHF. The CDR3 coding sequence is TGTGCCAGCAGCTTTAGACAGGGGGCGGGGGGGTCCCAGCATTTT. The full variable domain, in which reference TRBV7-8 and TRBJ1-5 provide the parts outside the CDR3, is GAGVSQSPRYKVAKRGQDVALRCDPISGHVSLFWYQQALGQGPEFLTYFQNEAQLDKSGLPSDRFFAERPEGSVSTLKIQRTQQEDSAVYLCASSFRQGAGGSQHFGDGTRLSIL.

The genes are TRBV20-1 and TRBJ2-5; D unresolved. V lost 6 bases, J lost 5 bases, and 10 bases lay in between. This CDR3 is built from 11 residues. Germline CDR1 reads DFQATT; CDR2 reads SNEGSKA (reference sequence). Here the CDR3 DNA reads TGCAGTGCCCTCCTAGGTGAGACCCAGTACTTC. The encoded protein is CSALLGETQYF.

J is TRBJ1-2 and V is TRBV27; unclear D gene. Germline V gene sequence: CDR1 MNHEY, CDR2 SMNVEV (reference sequence). CDR3 size: 14 residues. V was cut by 3 bases and J by 0 bases, with 8 bases left in between. The CDR3 spells CASSLSGPNYGYTF. CDR3 nucleotide sequence: TGTGCCAGCAGTTTGAGCGGTCCTAACTATGGCTACACCTTC.

The genes are TRBV7-9 and TRBJ2-7, with 7 bases aligning to TRBD1. This CDR3 is built from 17 residues. Germline lookup yields CDR1 SEHNR and CDR2 FQNEAQ (reference sequence). V dropped 1 base and J dropped 5; count of bases not matched to a gene: 14. In nucleotides, the CDR3 is TGTGCCAGCAGCTTAGGCTATGGCAGGGGGATGAGCGACGAGCAGTACTTC. This gives the protein CASSLGYGRGMSDEQYF.

This clone was seen more than once but under ten times. The chain joins TRBV2 to TRBJ2-7, with D tentatively TRBD1 (6 bases). V lost 6 bases, J lost 2 bases, and 11 bases lay in between. The CDR3 runs to 13 residues. Germline values: CDR1 SNHLY, CDR2 FYNNEI. Written as DNA, the CDR3 is TGTGCCAGCAGCTTCGGGACAACCTACGAGCAGTACTTC. Protein product: CASSFGTTYEQYF.

The V call is TRBV4-2, the J call TRBJ2-5, with D maybe TRBD1 (6 bases). Germline V lookup: CDR1 LGHNA, CDR2 YNFKEQ. Trimming left V 4 bases short and J 0 bases short, with 9 bases between. The CDR3 has 14 amino acids. The CDR3, as DNA: TGTGCCAGCAGCCTGAACAGGGACCAAGAGACCCAGTACTTC. The encoded protein is CASSLNRDQETQYF.

The CDR3 nucleotides read TGTGCCAGCAGCTTGGTTGGGACTGCTGATTCACCCCTCCACTTT. Its protein product is CASSLVGTADSPLHF. The gene calls are TRBV5-5 and TRBJ1-6; a possible D gene is TRBD1 (5 bases). This CDR3 region has 15 residues. CDR1 and CDR2 (germline): SGHKS, YYEKEE (reference sequence). V gave up 0 bases and J gave up 8 bases, with 12 bases separating them.

This chain joins TRBV4-3 and TRBJ1-2, with 10 bases identical to TRBD1. Per germline, CDR1 LGHNA and CDR2 YSLEER. The length of the CDR3 is 14 residues. J was trimmed by 7 bases and V by 3 bases; bases with no gene match: 5. The CDR3 bases are TGCGCCAGCAGCCACGACCGGGACAGGGGTGGCTACACCTTC. Protein product: CASSHDRDRGGYTF.

J is TRBJ1-6 and V is TRBV10-3; no reliable D call. The CDR3 has 15 amino acids. Germline V gene lookup returns CDR1 ENHRY and CDR2 SYGVKD. V lost 10 bases and J 7 bases, leaving 20 bases between the germline ends. CDR3: CATSGSTNSNSPLHF. In nucleotides, the CDR3 is TGTGCCACCTCCGGGTCAACCAATTCCAATTCACCCCTCCACTTT.

The count of this clone is one. The CDR3 loop is CSASRSGTNTGELFF. For the CDR3, the DNA is TGCAGTGCTAGTAGGTCGGGGACGAACACCGGGGAGCTGTTTTTT. The rearrangement joins TRBV20-1 to TRBJ2-2; tentatively, D is TRBD2 (5 bases). V lost 3 bases, J lost 0 bases, and 11 bases lay in between. The CDR3 covers 15 residues. Germline loops: CDR1 DFQATT, CDR2 SNEGSKA (reference sequence).

The V call is TRBV7-8, the J call TRBJ2-7; D may be TRBD1 (6 bases). This CDR3 has 16 residues. The ends were cut back, 5 bases at V and 3 bases at J, with 20 bases in the middle. From germline, CDR1 is SGHVS and CDR2 FQNEAQ. The CDR3 protein is CASSQGHLRGYYEQYF. In DNA, the CDR3 is TGTGCCAGCAGCCAGGGACACCTCAGGGGTTACTACGAGCAGTACTTC.

J is TRBJ1-3 and V is TRBV5-1; D call uncertain. This CDR3 spans 16 amino acids. Per germline, CDR1 SGHRS and CDR2 YFSETQ. With 4 bases removed from V and 0 bases from J, the gap between germline ends came to 14 bases. Here the CDR3 reads CASSPFSRVSGNTIYF. The CDR3 DNA reads as TGCGCCAGCAGCCCCTTCTCGCGTGTCTCTGGAAACACCATATATTTT. Together with reference TRBV5-1 and TRBJ1-3, the CDR3 gives the full variable domain: KAGVTQTPRYLIKTRGQQVTLSCSPISGHRSVSWYQQTPGQGLQFLFEYFSETQRNKGNFPGRFSGRQFSNSRSEMNVSTLELGDSALYLCASSPFSRVSGNTIYFGEGSWLTVV.

J is TRBJ1-2 and V is TRBV28; D not resolved. Trimming left V 6 bases short and J 7 bases short, with 6 bases between. CDR3 size: 10 residues. CDR1 and CDR2 (germline): MDHEN, SYDVKM. CDR3 nucleotides: TGTGCCAGCAGCAGAGGTGGCTACACCTTC. Its protein product is CASSRGGYTF.

The chain is built from TRBV7-8 and TRBJ1-1; a weak D match, TRBD1 (6 bases). The germline V and J ends were trimmed by 5 bases and 4 bases, with 23 bases remaining between them. CDR1 is SGHVS and CDR2 is FQNEAQ in the germline V gene. The CDR3 is 17 residues long. The CDR3: CASSPTTGTIRFTEAFF. In DNA form, the CDR3 reads TGTGCCAGCAGCCCAACAACCGGGACAATAAGATTCACTGAAGCTTTCTTT.

The V and J genes are TRBV6-6 and TRBJ1-3; D gene unclear. The germline V gene encodes CDR1 MNHNY and CDR2 SVGAGI (reference sequence). The CDR3 is made up of 12 amino acids. The V end was cut by 8 bases, the J end by 1 base, with 6 bases between. This CDR3 reads CASETSGNTIYF. The CDR3 DNA sequence: TGTGCCAGCGAAACTTCTGGAAACACCATATATTTT.

This clone occurred a few times. CDR3 amino acids: CASSPLTSGDANTGELFF. The CDR3 bases are TGCGCCAGCAGCCCCCTTACTAGCGGGGACGCGAACACCGGGGAGCTGTTTTTT. The chain couples TRBV5-1 to TRBJ2-2; 10 bases match TRBD2. This CDR3 comprises 18 residues. Germline V gene sequence: CDR1 SGHRS, CDR2 YFSETQ. Unmatched junction bases numbered 9, after V lost 4 bases and J lost 0 bases.

J is TRBJ2-5 and V is TRBV9, with 8 bases aligning to TRBD2. Germline V gives CDR1 SGDLS, CDR2 YYNGEE. The CDR3 runs 16 residues. V gave up 0 bases and J gave up 1 base; unmatched junction bases: 5. This CDR3 is CASSVGGLGRQETQYF. The CDR3 nucleotides are TGTGCCAGCAGCGTAGGGGGACTAGGACGCCAAGAGACCCAGTACTTC.

V gene TRBV25-1 combines with J gene TRBJ1-2, with D possibly TRBD1 on 5 matching bases. Between the trimmed V and J ends, which lost 1 base and 6 bases, there was a span of 18 bases. Germline CDR1 is MGHDK and CDR2 is SYGVNS. CDR3 length: 16 residues. This chain's CDR3 is CASSELGGLGPHGYTF. The CDR3 region has the DNA TGTGCCAGCAGTGAATTGGGGGGACTGGGGCCACATGGCTACACCTTC.

V is TRBV21-1 and J is TRBJ1-2; no DNA check was done on the table's D call, TRBD1. TRBV21-1 counts as a pseudogene. The CDR3 covers 16 residues. DNA for the CDR3: TGTGCCAGCAGCATCCAAGGACAGGGGGAGGACTATGGCTACACCTTC. Protein product: CASSIQGQGEDYGYTF.

The chain links TRBV7-9 to TRBJ1-4, with 7 bases aligning to TRBD1. The CDR3 spans 14 residues. V lost 6 bases and J lost 5; bases outside the gene matches: 6. Germline-derived CDR1 and CDR2 are SEHNR and FQNEAQ (reference sequence). DNA of the CDR3: TGTGCCAGCAGTTTCAGGGGGGAAAATGAAAAACTGTTTTTT. Amino acids: CASSFRGENEKLFF.

The genes are TRBV6-1 and TRBJ2-5, with D perhaps TRBD1 (6 bases). V lost 1 base and J lost 1, with 13 bases in between. This CDR3 has 16 amino acids. The germline V gene encodes CDR1 MNHNS and CDR2 SASEGT. CDR3 nucleotide sequence: TGTGCCAGCAGTGAAGTGCCGGGACATCTCCAAGAGACCCAGTACTTC. Translated: CASSEVPGHLQETQYF.

V usage is TRBV9 and J usage is TRBJ1-5, with no clear D. The V end lost 4 bases, the J end lost 6 bases, and 14 bases lay between the germline ends. The CDR3 loop spans 14 amino acids. Germline V gene lookup returns CDR1 SGDLS and CDR2 YYNGEE. This chain's CDR3 is CASSLWGVGQPQHF. The CDR3 DNA is TGTGCCAGCAGCCTGTGGGGAGTAGGTCAGCCCCAGCATTTT. Using reference TRBV9 and TRBJ1-5 for the parts outside the CDR3, the full variable domain is DSGVTQTPKHLITATGQRVTLRCSPRSGDLSVYWYQQSLDQGLQFLIQYYNGEERAKGNILERFSAQQFPDLHSELNLSSLELGDSALYFCASSLWGVGQPQHFGDGTRLSIL.

Turning to this clone: The sample contains more than one DNA sequence encoding this CDR3. The V and J genes are TRBV29-1 and TRBJ1-2; possible D gene TRBD1, 5 bases. V was clipped by 5 bases and J by 2 bases, with 9 bases between them. CDR3 size: 12 residues. The germline CDR1 and CDR2 sequences are SQVTM and ANQGSEA. The CDR3 nucleotides are TGCAGCGTTTCGGGGGGGAACTATGGCTACACCTTC. This translates into CSVSGGNYGYTF.

The genes are TRBV10-3 and TRBJ1-1; TRBD1 agrees at 9 bases. The J segment lost 0 bases and the V segment lost 6 bases, leaving 2 bases of the junction unmatched. The CDR3 totals 14 residues. Germline V gene lookup returns CDR1 ENHRY and CDR2 SYGVKD. The CDR3 sequence is CAIRRQGVNTEAFF. Written as DNA, the CDR3 is TGTGCCATCAGGAGACAGGGGGTGAACACTGAAGCTTTCTTT.

The chain is built from TRBV15 and TRBJ2-6; D call uncertain. The CDR3 covers 16 residues. From germline, CDR1 is LNHNV and CDR2 YYDKDF (reference sequence). Trimming removed 0 bases from V and 0 bases from J, with 6 bases in between. The CDR3 loop is CATSRDRISGANVLTF. The CDR3 DNA sequence: TGTGCCACCAGCAGAGACAGGATCTCTGGGGCCAACGTCCTGACTTTC.

J is TRBJ1-1 and V is TRBV29-1, with D hard to call. CDR1 is SQVTM and CDR2 is ANQGSEA in the germline V gene. The CDR3 extends over 11 amino acids. Trimming took off 4 bases at V and 5 bases at J, with 8 bases between the two ends. CDR3 nucleotide sequence: TGCAGCGTTGTAATTCCTACTGAAGCTTTCTTT. Translation gives CSVVIPTEAFF.

The V gene is TRBV7-2, the J gene TRBJ2-5; 7 bases are shared with TRBD1. This CDR3 contains 14 residues. Germline trimming cut 6 bases from V and 5 bases from J; bases unmatched to any gene: 9. Germline CDR1 SGHTA, CDR2 FQGNSA. In nucleotides, the CDR3 is TGTGCCAGCAGTCGGGTCAGGGGGACGGAGACCCAGTACTTC. Translating gives CASSRVRGTETQYF.

In regard to this clone: Other DNA sequences of this sample code for an identical CDR3. V is TRBV12-3 or TRBV12-4 and J is TRBJ2-7; D call uncertain. The length of the CDR3 is 11 residues. V was trimmed by 3 bases and J by 3 bases, leaving 3 bases between them. In nucleotides, the CDR3 is TGTGCCAGCAGTTTCCGCTACGAGCAGTACTTC. Translating it yields CASSFRYEQYF.

V and J are TRBV3-1 (or the pseudogene TRBV3-2) and TRBJ2-1; 7 positions match TRBD2. The CDR3 totals 15 residues. Germline trimming cut 0 bases from V and 6 bases from J; bases unmatched to any gene: 5. Germline V gene lookup returns CDR1 LGHDT and CDR2 YNNKEL (reference sequence). CDR3 sequence: CASSQEWDYGNEQFF. In nucleotides, the CDR3 is TGTGCCAGCAGCCAAGAGTGGGACTACGGCAATGAGCAGTTCTTC.

The CDR3 DNA reads TGTGCCAGCAGCGTAGAGGGGGGGACAAAAGCTTTCTTT. Translation gives CASSVEGGTKAFF. The chain is built from TRBV9 and TRBJ1-1; the D gene is possibly TRBD1 (6 bases). Germline values: CDR1 SGDLS, CDR2 YYNGEE. The CDR3 runs to 13 residues. With 0 bases removed from V and 9 bases from J, the gap between germline ends came to 12 bases.